This T cell receptor (beta chain) stems from a study of blood T cell repertoires in COVID-19. Across the study: The cDNA or gDNA used as material had been derived from T cells, B-cell-depleted T cells, or PBMCs.

Methods used by the authors: From reference gene primer amplification, estimates of nucleated cell counts were derived. Profiled with immunoSEQ multiplex PCR; TCRdb holds only in-frame clones, not every one. The V and J calls and clone size come from that table; D and trimming were worked out from the DNA. The sample lists tens of thousands of clones, over 75% occurring once. Germline-derived CDR1 and CDR2 are SGHDT and YYEEEE. CDR3 length: 11 residues. The V gene lost 4 bases and the J gene lost 6 bases, with 8 bases spanning the gap. The receptor's source is a woman of 80 years or more with active or convalescent COVID-19. V usage is TRBV5-6 and J usage is TRBJ2-7; D is ambiguous. The sample was peripheral blood. The CDR3 sequence: CASSAQREQYF. The CDR3 nucleotides are TGTGCCAGCAGCGCGCAGCGCGAGCAGTACTTC.